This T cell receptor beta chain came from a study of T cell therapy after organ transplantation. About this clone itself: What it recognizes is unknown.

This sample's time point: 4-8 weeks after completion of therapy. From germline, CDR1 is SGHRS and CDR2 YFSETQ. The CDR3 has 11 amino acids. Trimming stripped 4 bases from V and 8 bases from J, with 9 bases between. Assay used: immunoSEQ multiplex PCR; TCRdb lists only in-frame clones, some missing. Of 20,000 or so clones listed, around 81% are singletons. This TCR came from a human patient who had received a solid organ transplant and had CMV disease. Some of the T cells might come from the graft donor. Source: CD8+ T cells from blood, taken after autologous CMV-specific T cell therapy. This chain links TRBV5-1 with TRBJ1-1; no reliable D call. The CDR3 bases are TGCGCCAGCAGCACCGGACCCGAAGCTTTCTTT. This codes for CASSTGPEAFF.